This TCR beta chain emerged from a study of a mutant IDH1 vaccine in newly diagnosed glioma. At the level of the study: V12 fell at week 35 and V13, the study end, at week 47. Regarding the study as a whole: Pseudoprogression looked unconnected to shifts in top peripheral T cell clonotypes.

Sequencing used immunoSEQ multiplex PCR; TCRdb keeps in-frame clones, though not all of them. The sample lists about 50,000 clones; about 80% were seen once. As for this clone: Its antigen is still unknown.

Described time point: week 47, end of study. It was 300 ug of mutant IDH1 20-mer peptide that made up each vaccine dose, given with topical imiquimod. This sequence originates from a man aged 45-65 years with glioma. The specimen was PBMCs, collected from a glioma patient whose treatment included an IDH1 peptide vaccine.

In nucleotides, the CDR3 is TGTGCCATCGCCCCGACAGGGCCCTACGAGCAGTACTTC. Protein sequence: CAIAPTGPYEQYF. This chain links TRBV10-3 with TRBJ2-7, with 7 positions matching TRBD1. J gave up 2 bases and V 8 bases, and 6 bases lay outside the gene matches. The CDR3 contains 13 residues. CDR1 is ENHRY and CDR2 is SYGVKD in the germline V gene.